The present T cell receptor beta chain was sequenced within a study of blood T cell repertoires in COVID-19. In the study overall: From the United States, Italy and Spain came samples of acute and convalescent COVID-19. From T cells, B-cell-depleted T cells, or PBMCs came the material, which was cDNA or gDNA.

This CDR3 has 14 residues. Germline lookup yields CDR1 SGDLS and CDR2 YYNGEE. With 0 bases removed from V and 7 bases from J, the gap between germline ends came to 13 bases. Per the original data handling: It was from reference gene primer amplification that nucleated cell counts were estimated. Data came from immunoSEQ multiplex PCR; TCRdb stores just in-frame clones and leaves some out. V, J and clone size reflect that table, while D and trimming were determined from the DNA. The sample shows more than 150,000 clones, approximately 87% of them seen only once. The sample was peripheral blood. This clonotype was sampled from a young woman who had recovered from COVID-19. The chain couples TRBV9 to TRBJ1-2; maybe TRBD1 (5 bases). For the CDR3, the DNA is TGTGCCAGCAGCGTAGGGGGCAACGGTCGTGGCTACACCTTC. It specifies CASSVGGNGRGYTF.